This T cell receptor (beta chain) originates from a study of blood T cell repertoires in COVID-19 (dated by TCRdb to about 2020). Regarding the study in general: The collaborator samples originated in the United States, Italy and Spain and spanned the acute and convalescent phases of COVID-19. The material from the prospective study consisted of cDNA or gDNA derived from T cells, B-cell-depleted T cells, or PBMCs. Deeply sampled blood TCRbeta repertoires from subjects exposed to, actively infected with, or recovered from COVID-19 were included in the dataset. The repertoires were made available in a free public database intended to serve as a resource for research on the immune response to SARS-CoV-2. Samples came from the ongoing ImmuneRACE study (first 160 participants) plus 1,254 subjects from 6 global collaborators. Nearly every sample came with metadata listing a de-identified subject ID, COVID-19 status, age in years and sex. Where available, HLA class I and class II types were taken from metadata supplied by the sample provider and were not determined by assay-based typing. Paper-wide results and their limitations: The amount of clinical and demographic metadata varied by source and participant and was provided uncurated.

Measured from the cysteine to the phenylalanine, the CDR3 is 17 residues long. The entry retains the CDR3 DNA only, 51 bases that are in frame from base 1. Looking up the germline V gene (reference sequence) yields CDR1 MNHEY and CDR2 SMNVEV. The germline V end is reduced by 5 bases and the J end by 3 bases; junction bases left unmatched: 10. TCRbeta CDR3 regions were amplified from genomic DNA using the immunoSEQ Assay, a bias-controlled multiplex PCR. The study's own analysis went as follows. Within the assay, amplification of reference gene primers was used to estimate how many nucleated cells each sample contained. To quantify the absolute abundance of each unique TCRbeta CDR3 rearrangement, sequence reads were collapsed and filtered. For each sample, productive Simpson clonality was calculated as the square root of Simpson's diversity index over productive rearrangements. This immuneACCESS table, as held by TCRdb, lists in-frame sequences with V and J called but not all clones. Of the missing ones, under half trace to an unresolved V gene in checked studies; the others have no known cause. Clonal size and the V and J genes are those of that table, whereas D and trimming came from the DNA. The sample contains about 150,000 clones, around 85% of them found a single time. The top ten constitute roughly 0.6% of the sample.

In Seattle, one collaborating source enrolled patients while the infection was active and tracked those patients longitudinally over the course of disease. Collaborating institutions collected whole blood in K2EDTA tubes following their own protocols. For TCRbeta analysis, collaborator samples were shipped as frozen whole blood, as isolated PBMCs, or as DNA extracted from either sample type. For this clone: No antigen is known for it. Base qualities are missing; no much larger clone stands one base away.

Recombination joined TRBV27 with TRBJ1-6, with 7 bases in between that match TRBD1. This clonotype was sampled from a man aged 60-69 years with COVID-19, enrolled during active disease. Sequenced input: peripheral blood. The CDR3 is CASSPKTGNLYNSPLHF. The nucleotides are TGTGCCAGCAGTCCCAAGACAGGGAACCTCTATAATTCACCCCTCCACTTT.